This section outlines one T cell receptor (beta chain) sequence together with its context. Its antigen is not yet known. Within one base of it there is no much larger clone, and no base qualities were kept. TCRbeta CDR3 regions were amplified from genomic DNA using the immunoSEQ Assay, a bias-controlled multiplex PCR. The paper's processing steps were these. The number of nucleated cells in each sample was estimated from the amplification of reference gene primers within the assay. To quantify the absolute abundance of each unique TCRbeta CDR3 rearrangement, sequence reads were collapsed and filtered. For each sample, productive Simpson clonality was calculated by taking the square root of Simpson's diversity index across productive rearrangements. TCRdb provides this immuneACCESS table in a form limited to in-frame rearrangements. Some clones are lacking; in checked studies, under half of them reflect an unresolved V gene, and why the rest are absent is not known. V and J calls and clone size are those listed in that table; D and trimming were worked out from the DNA. In this sample the table shows around 250,000 clones, roughly 82% of which occur a single time. More than 2% of the sample comes from the top ten.

Participants in the prospective study were aged roughly 18 to 100 years, lived in about two dozen United States geographic areas, and enrolled through a virtual design. In the prospective study, cohorts were assigned on the basis of participant-reported clinical history obtained from a screening survey and a study questionnaire. ImmuneRACE Cohort 3 recovered participants were defined by two consecutive negative NP/OP PCR tests, healthcare professional clearance, or symptom resolution. In the prospective study, mobile phlebotomists collected whole blood, serum and a nasopharyngeal or oropharyngeal swab from each participant. Prospective study participants could optionally give additional blood draws and questionnaires over an approximately two-month period. Before DNA extraction, blood samples from the prospective study were shipped at room temperature or frozen. The record originates from a study of blood T cell repertoires in COVID-19 (TCRdb year 2020). For the study in its entirety: Collaborator samples came from the United States, Italy and Spain and covered acute and convalescent phases of COVID-19. The prospective study material was composed of cDNA or gDNA derived from T cells, B-cell-depleted T cells, or PBMCs. The dataset comprised deeply sampled blood TCRbeta repertoires from subjects exposed to, actively infected with, or recovered from COVID-19. A freely available public database, intended as a resource for researchers studying the immune response to SARS-CoV-2, is where the repertoires were released. Samples came from the ongoing ImmuneRACE study (first 160 participants) plus 1,254 subjects from 6 global collaborators. A de-identified subject ID, COVID-19 status, age in years and sex were almost always included in the sample metadata. Where HLA class I and class II types were available, the types were taken from metadata supplied by the sample provider, not from assay-based typing. The investigation overall reported the following: Clinical and demographic metadata were provided uncurated, with the amount varying by source and participant.

Via the germline V gene, CDR1 is MDHEN and CDR2 SYDVKM. Unmatched junction bases come to 8, with V trimmed by 8 bases and J by 5 bases. Inclusive of the bounding cysteine and phenylalanine, the CDR3 is 13 residues long. Of all the DNA, just the CDR3 is kept, 39 bases in frame from base 1. The V gene is TRBV28 and the J gene is TRBJ1-1, and 7 bases in between align with TRBD1. This clonotype was sampled from a woman in her forties or fifties who had recovered from COVID-19. Sequenced: PBMCs or T cells enriched from blood (not recorded which). The nucleotides read TGTGCCAGCGAACAGGGGTCGTTGACTGAAGCTTTCTTT. Translated, it gives CASEQGSLTEAFF. Beyond the CDR3, the reference TRBV28 and TRBJ1-1 genes provide the residues; the full variable domain reads: DVKVTQSSRYLVKRTGEKVFLECVQDMDHENMFWYRQDPGLGLRLIYFSYDVKMKEKGDIPEGYSVSREKKERFSLILESASTNQTSMYLCASEQGSLTEAFFGQGTRLTVV.